The entry below describes one T cell receptor beta chain. The antigen is not known. The germline V gene has CDR1 ENHRY and CDR2 SYGVKD. The CDR3 sequence is 12 residues long. A J-beta primer mix and a sample-barcoded 5' primer were used in a second PCR of about 6 to 12 cycles. Each CDR3 protein is one row after TCRdb ran MiXCR on the 5' RACE reads. The sample yields about a million distinct CDR3 sequences, just over 50% seen once. The record originates from a study of blood T cells in healthy people across ages. The overall study: Per two T cells, template switching captured roughly one barcoded beta molecule. Whole-study results and caveats: TCR beta diversity, measured per million T cells, fell in a roughly linear way with age. Long-lived donors carried more naive CD4+ cells and greater diversity than aged donors.

The V gene is TRBV10-3, the J gene TRBJ2-4; D not resolved. The J call may be faulty, since TRBJ2-7 better matches the DNA end. Sample: blood. This sequence originates from a woman in her sixties or seventies in good health. CDR3 region: CAISVNKDEQYF. The CDR3 DNA follows: TGTGCCATCAGTGTAAACAAGGACGAGCAGTACTTC.